Listed below are T cell receptor beta chains from one sample, sequenced in a study of spatial heterogeneity in lung cancer. TCRdb called the 5' RACE reads again in MiXCR, with one record for every CDR3 protein. Here the sample spans around 45,000 distinct CDR3 sequences, 22% being singletons. Sequencing was performed on PBMCs, taken at follow-up. The receptors derive from a female donor with early-stage non-small cell lung cancer. Each CDR3 is given with its conserved first and last residue. A D gene is named only where the DNA matches it firmly. Part of the rows lack a size; the others show once, few, many or a class for expanded clones.

d_gene: NA; v_gene: TRBV29-1; j_gene: TRBJ2-1; abundance: many; len: 12; CDR3nt: TGCAGCGTTAAACAGATTTACAATGAGCAGTTCTTC; CDR3aa: CSVKQIYNEQFF
d_gene: NA; v_gene: TRBV12-3/TRBV12-4; j_gene: TRBJ2-4; abundance: many; len: 14; CDR3nt: TGTGCCAGCAGCAGAAGGAGGGGTCGCAACATTCAGTACTTC; CDR3aa: CASSRRRGRNIQYF
d_gene: TRBD1; v_gene: TRBV4-2; j_gene: TRBJ1-2; abundance: NA; len: 16; CDR3nt: TGTGCCAGCAGCCAAGGGACCCAGAACAGGGGAGCTGGCTACACCTTC; CDR3aa: CASSQGTQNRGAGYTF
d_gene: NA; v_gene: TRBV5-8; j_gene: TRBJ2-2; abundance: NA; len: 16; CDR3nt: TGTGCCAGCTGGGGGGGGCCCGTCGCGAACACCGGGGAGCTGTTTTTT; CDR3aa: CASWGGPVANTGELFF
d_gene: NA; v_gene: TRBV2; j_gene: TRBJ2-2; abundance: NA; len: 13; CDR3nt: TGTGCCAGCGTGGCTGTTTTCGCCGGGGAGCTGTTTTTT; CDR3aa: CASVAVFAGELFF
d_gene: NA; v_gene: TRBV19; j_gene: TRBJ2-1; abundance: few; len: 15; CDR3nt: TGTGCCAGTACTACGACCCGGGCGGCCTACAATGAGCAGTTCTTC; CDR3aa: CASTTTRAAYNEQFF
d_gene: NA; v_gene: TRBV5-1; j_gene: TRBJ2-1; abundance: few; len: 14; CDR3nt: TGCGCCAGCACAAGCGCACCTTCCTACAATGAGCAGTTCTTC; CDR3aa: CASTSAPSYNEQFF
d_gene: NA; v_gene: TRBV7-3; j_gene: TRBJ2-1; abundance: many; len: 11; CDR3nt: TGTGCCAGCAGCTTGTCCAATGAGCAGTTCTTC; CDR3aa: CASSLSNEQFF
d_gene: TRBD1; v_gene: TRBV29-1; j_gene: TRBJ1-1; abundance: many; len: 13; CDR3nt: TGCAGCGTTGATATAGACAGGGATACCAAAGCTTTCTTT; CDR3aa: CSVDIDRDTKAFF
d_gene: TRBD1; v_gene: TRBV12-3/TRBV12-4; j_gene: TRBJ2-1; abundance: many; len: 15; CDR3nt: TGTGCCAGCAGTTTGACATGGGACAGGGGCTATGAGCAGTTCTTC; CDR3aa: CASSLTWDRGYEQFF
d_gene: TRBD1; v_gene: TRBV5-1; j_gene: TRBJ1-5; abundance: few; len: 15; CDR3nt: TGCGCCAGCAGCCCGGGACAGGGTCTGATCCAGCCCCAGCATTTT; CDR3aa: CASSPGQGLIQPQHF
d_gene: NA; v_gene: TRBV7-2; j_gene: TRBJ2-7; abundance: many; len: 14; CDR3nt: TGTGCCAGCAGCCGTAACCGGGAAACCTACGAGCAGTACTTC; CDR3aa: CASSRNRETYEQYF
d_gene: NA; v_gene: TRBV10-3; j_gene: TRBJ2-6; abundance: NA; len: 14; CDR3nt: TGTGCCATCAGCGAGTACTCTGGGGCCAACGTCCTGACTTTC; CDR3aa: CAISEYSGANVLTF
d_gene: NA; v_gene: TRBV20-1; j_gene: TRBJ1-1; abundance: NA; len: 13; CDR3nt: TGCAGTGCTAGTTTTATGGTGAACACTGAAGCTTTCTTT; CDR3aa: CSASFMVNTEAFF
d_gene: NA; v_gene: TRBV5-6; j_gene: TRBJ2-3; abundance: many; len: 12; CDR3nt: TGTGCCAGCAGCACCCTACCAGATACGCAGTATTTT; CDR3aa: CASSTLPDTQYF
d_gene: TRBD2; v_gene: TRBV7-7; j_gene: TRBJ2-6; abundance: many; len: 18; CDR3nt: TGTGCTAGCAGCAACCCTAGCGGGGGGGCCCTCGGGGCCAACGTCCTGACTTTC; CDR3aa: CASSNPSGGALGANVLTF
d_gene: NA; v_gene: TRBV7-9; j_gene: TRBJ1-1; abundance: few; len: 13; CDR3nt: TGTGCCAACAGCACGGACCCGAACACTGAAGCTTTCTTT; CDR3aa: CANSTDPNTEAFF
d_gene: NA; v_gene: TRBV4-2; j_gene: TRBJ2-3; abundance: NA; len: 14; CDR3nt: TGTGCCAGCAGCCTTAGAGGGGGGGAAGATACGCAGTATTTT; CDR3aa: CASSLRGGEDTQYF
d_gene: NA; v_gene: TRBV18; j_gene: TRBJ2-5; abundance: few; len: 13; CDR3nt: TGTGCCAGCTCCGTCAGTGGGCGAGAGACCCAGTACTTC; CDR3aa: CASSVSGRETQYF
d_gene: NA; v_gene: TRBV12-3/TRBV12-4; j_gene: TRBJ1-1; abundance: NA; len: 12; CDR3nt: TGTGCCAGCAGCCCCTGGGGGGGTTCGGCTTTCTTT; CDR3aa: CASSPWGGSAFF
d_gene: NA; v_gene: TRBV23-1; j_gene: TRBJ2-7; abundance: few; len: 15; CDR3nt: TGCGCCAGGAGACCGATCGGGAGCAAAGACTACGAGCAGTACTTC; CDR3aa: CARRPIGSKDYEQYF
d_gene: TRBD2; v_gene: TRBV20-1; j_gene: TRBJ2-1; abundance: medium-sized; len: 16; CDR3nt: TGCAGTGCTCCTAGGAGGTTACTAGCGGACTACAATGAGCAGTTCTTC; CDR3aa: CSAPRRLLADYNEQFF
d_gene: NA; v_gene: TRBV29-1; j_gene: TRBJ1-2; abundance: many; len: 11; CDR3nt: TGCAGCTCCTTCGGGGCGGGTTACTACACCTTC; CDR3aa: CSSFGAGYYTF
d_gene: TRBD1; v_gene: TRBV10-3; j_gene: TRBJ1-1; abundance: many; len: 14; CDR3nt: TGTGCCATCCGACAGGGCCCCATGAACACTGAAGCTTTCTTT; CDR3aa: CAIRQGPMNTEAFF
d_gene: TRBD1; v_gene: TRBV12-3/TRBV12-4; j_gene: TRBJ1-5; abundance: NA; len: 16; CDR3nt: TGTGCCAGCAGTTGGGGGACAGGGGCGCTTAATCAGCCCCAGCATTTT; CDR3aa: CASSWGTGALNQPQHF
d_gene: NA; v_gene: TRBV29-1; j_gene: TRBJ1-1; abundance: NA; len: 10; CDR3nt: TGCAGCGTTGTAGGGACACAAGCTTTCTTT; CDR3aa: CSVVGTQAFF
d_gene: TRBD1; v_gene: TRBV28; j_gene: TRBJ1-1; abundance: NA; len: 16; CDR3nt: TGTGCCAGCAGTTTACAGGTCAGGACAGGGATGTCTGAAGCTTTCTTT; CDR3aa: CASSLQVRTGMSEAFF
d_gene: NA; v_gene: TRBV3-1; j_gene: TRBJ1-2; abundance: many; len: 14; CDR3nt: TGTGCCAGCAGCCAAGCCCAACAGTACTATGGCTACACCTTC; CDR3aa: CASSQAQQYYGYTF
d_gene: NA; v_gene: TRBV6-1; j_gene: TRBJ1-3; abundance: many; len: 14; CDR3nt: TGTGCCAGCAGTGAGTCAATTTTTGGAAACACCATATATTTT; CDR3aa: CASSESIFGNTIYF
d_gene: NA; v_gene: TRBV7-9; j_gene: TRBJ1-2; abundance: NA; len: 15; CDR3nt: TGTGCCAGCAGCTACTCATCGGGGGTAGTTGCGAGCTACACCTTC; CDR3aa: CASSYSSGVVASYTF
d_gene: TRBD1; v_gene: TRBV6-6; j_gene: TRBJ1-6; abundance: many; len: 14; CDR3nt: TGTGCCAGCAGTCTGGACAGGGGAGGTTCACCCCTCCACTTT; CDR3aa: CASSLDRGGSPLHF
d_gene: TRBD1; v_gene: TRBV10-3; j_gene: TRBJ1-1; abundance: NA; len: 13; CDR3nt: TGTGCCATCAGCGGACAGGGGGGCACTGAAGCTTTCTTT; CDR3aa: CAISGQGGTEAFF
d_gene: NA; v_gene: TRBV15; j_gene: TRBJ2-1; abundance: few; len: 15; CDR3nt: TGTGCCACCAGCAGAGATCGGAGGGGAAGGAATGAGCAGTTCTTC; CDR3aa: CATSRDRRGRNEQFF
d_gene: TRBD2; v_gene: TRBV30; j_gene: TRBJ2-7; abundance: NA; len: 13; CDR3nt: TGTGCCTGGAGTCCCGGACTAGCGGGGGAGCAGTACTTC; CDR3aa: CAWSPGLAGEQYF
d_gene: NA; v_gene: TRBV20-1; j_gene: TRBJ2-5; abundance: many; len: 12; CDR3nt: TGCAGTGCTAGAGTCAACTCAGAGACCCAGTACTTC; CDR3aa: CSARVNSETQYF
d_gene: TRBD2; v_gene: TRBV20-1; j_gene: TRBJ2-1; abundance: NA; len: 14; CDR3nt: TGCAGTGCACGACTAGCGGGAGGGCCCGGTGAGCAGTTCTTC; CDR3aa: CSARLAGGPGEQFF
d_gene: NA; v_gene: TRBV5-1; j_gene: TRBJ1-2; abundance: NA; len: 15; CDR3nt: TGCGCCAGCAGCCCCGGGAATCCGGGACGCCATGGCTACACCTTC; CDR3aa: CASSPGNPGRHGYTF
d_gene: NA; v_gene: TRBV7-3; j_gene: TRBJ2-7; abundance: many; len: 17; CDR3nt: TGTGCCAGCAGCTTAAAAGGTGGAGGTAGCGGACACTACGAGCAGTACTTC; CDR3aa: CASSLKGGGSGHYEQYF
d_gene: TRBD1; v_gene: TRBV2; j_gene: TRBJ1-5; abundance: NA; len: 13; CDR3nt: TGTGCCAGCAGTACAGCAGGGGGTCAGCCCCAGCATTTT; CDR3aa: CASSTAGGQPQHF
d_gene: NA; v_gene: TRBV15; j_gene: TRBJ1-3; abundance: many; len: 17; CDR3nt: TGTGCCACCAGCAGAGCTATCGAGAGAACCTCTGGAAACACCATATATTTT; CDR3aa: CATSRAIERTSGNTIYF
d_gene: TRBD2; v_gene: TRBV7-2; j_gene: TRBJ2-1; abundance: medium-sized; len: 15; CDR3nt: TGTGCCAGCAGCTTGGCGGGAGGCCCCTACAATGAGCAGTTCTTC; CDR3aa: CASSLAGGPYNEQFF
d_gene: NA; v_gene: TRBV7-2; j_gene: TRBJ1-6; abundance: NA; len: 15; CDR3nt: TGTGCCAGCTCGTGGACCTCCTCCTATAATTCACCCCTCCACTTT; CDR3aa: CASSWTSSYNSPLHF
d_gene: NA; v_gene: TRBV12-3/TRBV12-4; j_gene: TRBJ1-2; abundance: once; len: 12; CDR3nt: TGTGCCAGCAGTTTGTCAGTATATGGCTACACCTTC; CDR3aa: CASSLSVYGYTF
d_gene: NA; v_gene: TRBV29-1; j_gene: TRBJ1-2; abundance: NA; len: 13; CDR3nt: TGCAGCGTTTCCGAAAGTCTGCCGTATGGCTACACCTTC; CDR3aa: CSVSESLPYGYTF
d_gene: NA; v_gene: TRBV20-1; j_gene: TRBJ2-7; abundance: NA; len: 15; CDR3nt: TGCAGTGCTATGCCGGATGGGTTCGGAAGCTACGAGCAGTACTTC; CDR3aa: CSAMPDGFGSYEQYF
d_gene: TRBD2; v_gene: TRBV29-1; j_gene: TRBJ2-7; abundance: NA; len: 12; CDR3nt: TGCAGCGTGTTAGCGGGAGCCTACGAGCAGTACTTC; CDR3aa: CSVLAGAYEQYF
d_gene: NA; v_gene: TRBV6-5; j_gene: TRBJ2-4; abundance: NA; len: 16; CDR3nt: TGTGCCAGCAGTTACTCTTTTGGAAACCCGCAAAACATTCAGTACTTC; CDR3aa: CASSYSFGNPQNIQYF
d_gene: NA; v_gene: TRBV29-1; j_gene: TRBJ1-2; abundance: once; len: 15; CDR3nt: TGCAGCGTTGAGGGCGGACAGAGATCTAACTATGGCTACACCTTC; CDR3aa: CSVEGGQRSNYGYTF
d_gene: NA; v_gene: TRBV2; j_gene: TRBJ2-3; abundance: NA; len: 11; CDR3nt: TGTGCCACCTCCCGGGGGGATACGCAGTATTTT; CDR3aa: CATSRGDTQYF
d_gene: TRBD1; v_gene: TRBV3-1; j_gene: TRBJ2-2; abundance: few; len: 13; CDR3nt: TGTGCCAGCCGGGACAGCAACACCGGGGAGCTGTTTTTT; CDR3aa: CASRDSNTGELFF
d_gene: TRBD1; v_gene: TRBV7-2; j_gene: TRBJ1-5; abundance: NA; len: 16; CDR3nt: TGTGCCAGCAGCTCGACAGGGGTCGGAAGCAATCAGCCCCAGCATTTT; CDR3aa: CASSSTGVGSNQPQHF
d_gene: TRBD2; v_gene: TRBV9; j_gene: TRBJ2-1; abundance: many; len: 15; CDR3nt: TGTGCCAGCAGCGTAGATCCCGGGGGGGCACATGAGCAGTTCTTC; CDR3aa: CASSVDPGGAHEQFF
d_gene: TRBD2; v_gene: TRBV5-1; j_gene: TRBJ2-1; abundance: once; len: 19; CDR3nt: TGCGCCAGCAGCTATCGGAGACTAGCGATTATAAGCTCCTACAATGAGCAGTTCTTC; CDR3aa: CASSYRRLAIISSYNEQFF
d_gene: NA; v_gene: TRBV20-1; j_gene: TRBJ2-1; abundance: NA; len: 13; CDR3nt: TGCAGTGCTAATTTACAGGGGAGGAATGAGCAGTTCTTC; CDR3aa: CSANLQGRNEQFF
d_gene: NA; v_gene: TRBV21-1; j_gene: TRBJ2-7; abundance: many; len: 14; CDR3nt: TGTGCCAGCAGCAAAGGCCTAGCGGGGTACGAGCAGTACTTC; CDR3aa: CASSKGLAGYEQYF
d_gene: TRBD2; v_gene: TRBV4-1; j_gene: TRBJ2-2; abundance: many; len: 15; CDR3nt: TGCGCCAGCAGCCAGGTTCGGGGGGACACCGGGGAGCTGTTTTTT; CDR3aa: CASSQVRGDTGELFF
d_gene: NA; v_gene: TRBV20-1; j_gene: TRBJ2-2; abundance: few; len: 16; CDR3nt: TGCAGTGCTAGGCATCAAGGCCGGGGACACACCGGGGAGCTGTTTTTT; CDR3aa: CSARHQGRGHTGELFF
d_gene: TRBD2; v_gene: TRBV5-1; j_gene: TRBJ2-5; abundance: few; len: 15; CDR3nt: TGCGCCAGCAGCTTAATGGGAGGGGCCGGCGAGACCCAGTACTTC; CDR3aa: CASSLMGGAGETQYF
d_gene: TRBD1; v_gene: TRBV19; j_gene: TRBJ1-1; abundance: few; len: 14; CDR3nt: TGTGCCACAAAACAGGGGGCGGACGACACTGAAGCTTTCTTT; CDR3aa: CATKQGADDTEAFF
d_gene: NA; v_gene: TRBV7-3; j_gene: TRBJ2-5; abundance: NA; len: 14; CDR3nt: TGTGCCAGCAGCTTAGGACCAACTCAAGAGACCCAGTACTTC; CDR3aa: CASSLGPTQETQYF